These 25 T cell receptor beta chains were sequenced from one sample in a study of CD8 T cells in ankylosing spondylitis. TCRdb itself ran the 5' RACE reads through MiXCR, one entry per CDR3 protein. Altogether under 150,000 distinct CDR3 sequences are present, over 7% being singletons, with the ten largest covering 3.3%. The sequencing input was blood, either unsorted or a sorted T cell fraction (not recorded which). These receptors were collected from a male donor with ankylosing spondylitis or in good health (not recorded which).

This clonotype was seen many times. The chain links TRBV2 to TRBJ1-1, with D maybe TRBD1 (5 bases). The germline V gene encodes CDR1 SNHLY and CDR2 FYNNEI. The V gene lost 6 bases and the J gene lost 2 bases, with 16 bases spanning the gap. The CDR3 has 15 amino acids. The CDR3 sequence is CASRGNRQGNTEAFF. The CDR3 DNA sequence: TGTGCCAGCAGGGGAAATCGGCAGGGAAACACTGAAGCTTTCTTT.

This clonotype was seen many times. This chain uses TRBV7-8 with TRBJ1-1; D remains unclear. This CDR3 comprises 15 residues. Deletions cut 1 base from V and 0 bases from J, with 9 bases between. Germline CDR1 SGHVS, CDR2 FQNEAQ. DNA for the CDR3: TGTGCCAGCAGCTTAGGTTCGGGCCTGAACACTGAAGCTTTCTTT. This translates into CASSLGSGLNTEAFF.

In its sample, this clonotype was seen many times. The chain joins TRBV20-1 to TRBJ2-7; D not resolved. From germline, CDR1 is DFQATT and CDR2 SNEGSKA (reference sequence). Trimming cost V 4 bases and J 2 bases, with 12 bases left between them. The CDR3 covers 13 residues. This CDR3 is CSATRASTYEQYF. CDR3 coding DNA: TGCAGTGCTACAAGAGCCTCAACCTACGAGCAGTACTTC.

The CDR3 region is CSAAPGRVGIGSPLHF. The CDR3 DNA sequence: TGCAGTGCTGCCCCAGGGAGGGTTGGTATTGGTTCACCCCTCCACTTT. V usage is TRBV20-1 and J usage is TRBJ1-6; D is possibly TRBD1 (5 bases). Deletions cut 5 bases from V and 9 bases from J, with 23 bases between. The CDR3 consists of 16 residues. CDR1 is DFQATT and CDR2 is SNEGSKA in the germline V gene (reference sequence).

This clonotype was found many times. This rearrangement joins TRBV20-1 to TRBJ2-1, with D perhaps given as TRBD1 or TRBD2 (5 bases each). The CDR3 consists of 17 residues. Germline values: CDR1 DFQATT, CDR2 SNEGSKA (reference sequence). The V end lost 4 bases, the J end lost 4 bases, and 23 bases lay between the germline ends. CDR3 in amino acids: CSAKDALPGTQYNEQFF. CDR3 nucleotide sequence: TGCAGTGCTAAAGACGCTTTACCCGGGACCCAATACAATGAGCAGTTCTTC.

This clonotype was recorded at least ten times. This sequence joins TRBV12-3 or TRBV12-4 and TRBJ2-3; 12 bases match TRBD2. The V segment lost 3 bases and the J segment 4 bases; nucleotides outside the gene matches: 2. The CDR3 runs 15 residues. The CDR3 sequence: CASSLTSGSSDTQYF. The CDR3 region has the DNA TGTGCCAGCAGTTTGACTAGCGGGAGCTCAGATACGCAGTATTTT.

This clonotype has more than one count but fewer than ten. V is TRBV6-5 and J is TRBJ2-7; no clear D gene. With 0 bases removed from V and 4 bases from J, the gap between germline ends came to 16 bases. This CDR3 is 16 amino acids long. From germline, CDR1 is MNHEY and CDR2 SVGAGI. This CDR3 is CASSYSNLAAVYEQYF. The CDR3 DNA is TGTGCCAGCAGTTACTCGAATCTCGCTGCGGTTTACGAGCAGTACTTC.

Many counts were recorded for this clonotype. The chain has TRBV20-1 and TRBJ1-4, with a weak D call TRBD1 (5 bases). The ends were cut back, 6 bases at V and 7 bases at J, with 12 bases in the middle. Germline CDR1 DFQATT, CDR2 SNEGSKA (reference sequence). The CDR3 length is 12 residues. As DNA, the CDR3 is TGCAGTGCCGGGGCTCTCGGTGAAAAACTGTTTTTT. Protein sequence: CSAGALGEKLFF.

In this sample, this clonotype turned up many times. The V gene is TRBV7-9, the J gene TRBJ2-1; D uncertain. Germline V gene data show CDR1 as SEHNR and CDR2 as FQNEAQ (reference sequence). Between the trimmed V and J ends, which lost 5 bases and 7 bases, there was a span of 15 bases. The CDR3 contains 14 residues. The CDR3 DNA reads TGTGCCAGCAGCCGAGTCGTCGTCGTGAATGAGCAGTTCTTC. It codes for CASSRVVVVNEQFF.

The CDR3 reads CASSLARLAGEETQYF. As DNA, the CDR3 is TGTGCCAGCAGCTTAGCGCGGCTAGCGGGAGAAGAGACCCAGTACTTC. The chain uses TRBV7-2 and TRBJ2-5; TRBD2 matches at 10 bases. The CDR3 runs 16 residues. The germline CDR1 and CDR2 sequences are SGHTA and FQGNSA. With V trimmed by 0 bases and J by 3 bases, 4 bases remained unmatched.

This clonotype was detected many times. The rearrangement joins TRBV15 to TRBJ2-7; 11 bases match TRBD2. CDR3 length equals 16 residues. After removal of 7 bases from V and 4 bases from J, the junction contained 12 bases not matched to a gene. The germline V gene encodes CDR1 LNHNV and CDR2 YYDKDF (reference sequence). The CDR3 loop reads CATTPGLAADLYEQYF. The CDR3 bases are TGTGCCACCACACCGGGACTAGCGGCCGATCTGTACGAGCAGTACTTC.

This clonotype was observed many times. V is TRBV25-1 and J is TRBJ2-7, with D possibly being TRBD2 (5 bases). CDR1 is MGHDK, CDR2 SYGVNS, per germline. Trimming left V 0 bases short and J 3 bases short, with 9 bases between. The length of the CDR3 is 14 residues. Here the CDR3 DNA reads TGTGCCAGCAGTGAATATAGCGTAGGCTACGAGCAGTACTTC. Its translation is CASSEYSVGYEQYF.

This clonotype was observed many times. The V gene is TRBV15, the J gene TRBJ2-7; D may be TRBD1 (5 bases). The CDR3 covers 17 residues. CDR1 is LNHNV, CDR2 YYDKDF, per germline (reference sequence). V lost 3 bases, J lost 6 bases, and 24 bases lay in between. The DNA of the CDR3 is TGTGCCACCAGCAGTTATCCCCAGGGTCTTGGTCGGAGCGAGCAGTACTTC. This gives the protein CATSSYPQGLGRSEQYF. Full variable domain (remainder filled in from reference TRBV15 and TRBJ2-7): DAMVIQNPRYQVTQFGKPVTLSCSQTLNHNVMYWYQQKSSQAPKLLFHYYDKDFNNEADTPDNFQSRRPNTSFCFLDIRSPGLGDTAMYLCATSSYPQGLGRSEQYFGPGTRLTVT.

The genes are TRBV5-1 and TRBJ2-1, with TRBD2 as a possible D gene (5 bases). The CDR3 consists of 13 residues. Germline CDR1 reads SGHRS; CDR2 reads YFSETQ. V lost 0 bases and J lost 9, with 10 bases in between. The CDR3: CASSLGEAVEQFF. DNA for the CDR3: TGCGCCAGCAGCTTGGGCGAAGCGGTTGAGCAGTTCTTC.

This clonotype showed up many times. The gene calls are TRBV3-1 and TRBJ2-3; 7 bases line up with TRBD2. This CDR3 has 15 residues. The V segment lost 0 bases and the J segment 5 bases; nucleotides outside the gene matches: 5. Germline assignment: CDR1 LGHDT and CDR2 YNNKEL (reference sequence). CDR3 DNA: TGTGCCAGCAGCCAAGAAGCTAGCGGTTTAGATACGCAGTATTTT. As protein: CASSQEASGLDTQYF.

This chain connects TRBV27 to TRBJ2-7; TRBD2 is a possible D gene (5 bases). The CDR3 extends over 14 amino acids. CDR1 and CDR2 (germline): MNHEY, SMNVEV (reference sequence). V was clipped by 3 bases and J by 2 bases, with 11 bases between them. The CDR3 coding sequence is TGTGCCAGCAGTTTGGCGGGCCGGACCTACGAGCAGTACTTC. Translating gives CASSLAGRTYEQYF.

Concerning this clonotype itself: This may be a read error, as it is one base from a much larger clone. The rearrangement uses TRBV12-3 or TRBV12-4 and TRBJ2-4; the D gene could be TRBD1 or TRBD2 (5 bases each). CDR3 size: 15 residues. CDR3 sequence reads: CASSFGDPGRNSQYF. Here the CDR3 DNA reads TGTGCCAGCAGTTTTGGGGACCCAGGGAGAAACAGTCAGTACTTC.

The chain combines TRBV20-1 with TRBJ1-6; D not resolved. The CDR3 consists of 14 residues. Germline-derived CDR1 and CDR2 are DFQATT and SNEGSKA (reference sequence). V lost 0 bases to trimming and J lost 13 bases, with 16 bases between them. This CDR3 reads CSARDQGRFSPLHF. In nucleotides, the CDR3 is TGCAGTGCTAGAGATCAAGGGCGCTTCTCTCCCCTCCACTTT.

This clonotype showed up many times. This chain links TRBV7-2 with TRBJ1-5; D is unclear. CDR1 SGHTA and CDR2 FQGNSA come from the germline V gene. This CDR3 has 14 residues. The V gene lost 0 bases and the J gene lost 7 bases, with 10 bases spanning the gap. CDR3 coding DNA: TGTGCCAGCAGCTTAGCGGGAGGGAACCAGCCCCAGCATTTT. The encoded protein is CASSLAGGNQPQHF.

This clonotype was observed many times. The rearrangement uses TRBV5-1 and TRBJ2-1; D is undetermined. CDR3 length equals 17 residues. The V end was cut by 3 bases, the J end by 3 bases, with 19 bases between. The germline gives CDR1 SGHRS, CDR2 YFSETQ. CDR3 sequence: CASSSIPRGFGYNEQFF. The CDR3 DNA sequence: TGCGCCAGCAGCTCGATCCCTCGTGGTTTCGGCTACAATGAGCAGTTCTTC.

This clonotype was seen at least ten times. The CDR3 nucleotides read TGTGCCAGCAGACTCCTAGCGGGCGGACAAACTGAGCAGTTCTTC. Protein: CASRLLAGGQTEQFF. J is TRBJ2-1 and V is TRBV12-3 or TRBV12-4; 8 bases are shared with TRBD2. Trimming cost V 6 bases and J 9 bases; bases outside gene matches: 13. This CDR3 contains 15 residues.

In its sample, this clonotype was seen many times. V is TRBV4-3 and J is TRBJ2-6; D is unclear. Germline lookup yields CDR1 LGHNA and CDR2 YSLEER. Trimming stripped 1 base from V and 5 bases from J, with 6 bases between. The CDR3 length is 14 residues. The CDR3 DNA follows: TGCGCCAGCAGCCAAGTCAACAGGGCCAACGTCCTGACTTTC. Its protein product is CASSQVNRANVLTF.

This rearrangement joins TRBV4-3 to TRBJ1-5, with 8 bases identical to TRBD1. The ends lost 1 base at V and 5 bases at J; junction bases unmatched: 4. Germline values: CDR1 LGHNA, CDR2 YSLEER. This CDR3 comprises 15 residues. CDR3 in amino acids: CASSQVTGGDQPQHF. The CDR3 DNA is TGCGCCAGCAGCCAAGTCACAGGGGGGGATCAGCCCCAGCATTTT.

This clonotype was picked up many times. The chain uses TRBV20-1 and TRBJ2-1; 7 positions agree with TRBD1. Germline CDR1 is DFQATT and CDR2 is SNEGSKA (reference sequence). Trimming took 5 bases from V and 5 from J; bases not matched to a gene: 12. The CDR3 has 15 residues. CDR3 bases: TGCAGTGCTTATCGAAAGGGGGCGCGGGACAATGAGCAGTTCTTC. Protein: CSAYRKGARDNEQFF.

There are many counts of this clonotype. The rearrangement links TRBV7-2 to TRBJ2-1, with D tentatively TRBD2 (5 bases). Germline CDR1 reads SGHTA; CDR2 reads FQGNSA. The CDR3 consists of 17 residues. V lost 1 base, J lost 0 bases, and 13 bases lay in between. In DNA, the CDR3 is TGTGCCAGCAGCTTAGTCCCCCCTGGGAGCTCCTACAATGAGCAGTTCTTC. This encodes CASSLVPPGSSYNEQFF.